The clone carrying this TCR beta chain appeared once. The study recruited people aged 18 to 89 years across 24 US areas. These data come from a study of blood T cell repertoires in COVID-19. Study-level background: Samples representing acute and convalescent COVID-19 were sourced from the United States, Italy and Spain.

The ends were cut back, 5 bases at V and 2 bases at J, with 14 bases in the middle. The germline V gene has CDR1 GTSNPN and CDR2 SVGIG (reference sequence). The CDR3 is made up of 14 amino acids. Sequencing used immunoSEQ multiplex PCR; TCRdb keeps in-frame clones, though not all of them. The sample shows fewer than 450,000 clones, about 88% of them seen only once. This TCR came from a woman between 18 and 29 years old who had recovered from COVID-19. The V call is TRBV30, the J call TRBJ2-3; possible D gene TRBD1, 6 bases. Sequenced input: PBMCs or T cells enriched from blood (not recorded which). CDR3 nucleotide sequence: TGTGCCTGGCATTTGGCAGGGGTCACAGATACGCAGTATTTT. Protein product: CAWHLAGVTDTQYF.